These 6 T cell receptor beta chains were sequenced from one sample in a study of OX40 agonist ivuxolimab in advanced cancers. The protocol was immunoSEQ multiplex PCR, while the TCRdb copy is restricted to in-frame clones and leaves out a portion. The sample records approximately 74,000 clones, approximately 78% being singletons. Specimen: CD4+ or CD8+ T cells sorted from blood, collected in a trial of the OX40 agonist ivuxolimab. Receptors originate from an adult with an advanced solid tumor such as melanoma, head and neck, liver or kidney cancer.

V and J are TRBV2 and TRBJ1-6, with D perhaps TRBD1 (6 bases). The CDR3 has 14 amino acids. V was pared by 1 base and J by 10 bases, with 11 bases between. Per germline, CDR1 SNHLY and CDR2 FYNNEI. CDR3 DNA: TGTGCCAGCAGTGAAGGAGCAGGGGACTCACCCCTCCACTTT. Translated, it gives CASSEGAGDSPLHF.

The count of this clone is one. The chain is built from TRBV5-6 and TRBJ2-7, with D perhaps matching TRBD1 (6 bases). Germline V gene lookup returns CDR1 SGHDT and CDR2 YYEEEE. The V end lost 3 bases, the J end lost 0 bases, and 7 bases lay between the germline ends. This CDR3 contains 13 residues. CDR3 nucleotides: TGTGCCAGCAGCTCGGGACACTCCTACGAGCAGTACTTC. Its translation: CASSSGHSYEQYF.

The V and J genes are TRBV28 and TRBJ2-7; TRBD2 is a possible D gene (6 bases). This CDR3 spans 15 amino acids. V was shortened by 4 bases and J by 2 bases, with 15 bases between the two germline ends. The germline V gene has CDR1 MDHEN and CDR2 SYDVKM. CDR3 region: CASSSRLGGTYEQYF. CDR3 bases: TGTGCCAGCAGTTCTAGACTAGGAGGAACCTACGAGCAGTACTTC.

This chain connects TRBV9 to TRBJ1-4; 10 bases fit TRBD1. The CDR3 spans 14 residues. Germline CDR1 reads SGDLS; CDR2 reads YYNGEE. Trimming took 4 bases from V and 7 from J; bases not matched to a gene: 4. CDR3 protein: CASSPGDRGEKLFF. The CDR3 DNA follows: TGTGCCAGCAGCCCAGGGGACAGGGGTGAAAAACTGTTTTTT.

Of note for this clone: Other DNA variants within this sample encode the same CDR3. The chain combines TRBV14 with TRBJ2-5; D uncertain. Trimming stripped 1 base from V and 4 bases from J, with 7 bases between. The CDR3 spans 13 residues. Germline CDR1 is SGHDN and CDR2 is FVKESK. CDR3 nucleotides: TGTGCCAGCAGCCAAGGGTTGGGAGAGACCCAGTACTTC. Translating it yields CASSQGLGETQYF. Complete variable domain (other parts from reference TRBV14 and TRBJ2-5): EAGVTQFPSHSVIEKGQTVTLRCDPISGHDNLYWYRRVMGKEIKFLLHFVKESKQDESGMPNNRFLAERTGGTYSTLKVQPAELEDSGVYFCASSQGLGETQYFGPGTRLLVL.

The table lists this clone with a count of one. The CDR3 loop reads CASSLGGDTSSNQPQHF. Here the CDR3 DNA reads TGTGCCAGCAGTTTAGGGGGAGACACATCGAGCAATCAGCCCCAGCATTTT. The chain has TRBV28 and TRBJ1-5; tentatively, D is TRBD1 (5 bases). V lost 2 bases to trimming and J lost 1 base, with 15 bases between them. The CDR3 contains 17 residues. Germline V gene lookup returns CDR1 MDHEN and CDR2 SYDVKM.